This TCR beta chain is from a study of long-term antiretroviral therapy in people with HIV. As for the study in general: It was about a decade before the 2015 immediate-ART recommendation that the earliest samples were taken.

Whole-study findings and limits: Within the repertoire, clones expanded before ART were dominant at all time points.

The CDR3 sequence is 14 residues long. Germline loops: CDR1 MNHEY, CDR2 SMNVEV (reference sequence). The V segment lost 0 bases and the J segment 12 bases; nucleotides outside the gene matches: 3. Details on this clone: Its antigen remains unknown.

Runs used v3.0 of the immunoSEQ assay and were done at survey level. The data were produced by immunoSEQ multiplex PCR, yet TCRdb's version contains in-frame clones alone and is incomplete. The sample lists 16,000 or so clones, over 65% seen once, with 20% to 25% in the top ten. Researchers secured at least one pre-ART and at least two post-ART PBMC samples from each donor. J is TRBJ1-6 and V is TRBV27, with 9 bases aligning to TRBD1. The TCR sequence derives from a man aged 35-49 years with HIV. The material was unsorted PBMCs, obtained 2.1 years after starting antiretroviral therapy. DNA for the CDR3: TGTGCCAGCAGTTTATCAGGACAGGGGTTACCCCTCCACTTT. Residues: CASSLSGQGLPLHF.